These T cell receptor beta chains were read from a single sample in a study of shared clonotypes between healthy human individuals. Assay used: immunoSEQ multiplex PCR; TCRdb lists only in-frame clones, some missing. The table has roughly 2,300,000 clones, around 92% seen once. Sequencing was done on a sample of naive CD4+ T cells from PBMCs. Receptor source: a man younger than 35 in good health. Some clones in this sample may be carry-over from other donors' samples. Each CDR3 is given with its conserved first and last residue. Fields, in order: clone size, J gene, D gene, V gene, CDR3 protein, CDR3 DNA. D genes are given only for firm matches. Expanded clones are given a class, and other clones once, few, many or no size at all.

clone size: NA; J gene: TRBJ2-1; D gene: TRBD1; V gene: TRBV5-1; CDR3 protein: CASSTGQGDEQFF; CDR3 DNA: TGCGCCAGCAGCACCGGACAGGGGGACGAGCAGTTCTTC
clone size: NA; J gene: TRBJ1-2; D gene: NA; V gene: TRBV6-6; CDR3 protein: CASSRTAVNYGYTF; CDR3 DNA: TGTGCCAGCAGCCGGACAGCCGTTAACTATGGCTACACCTTC
clone size: NA; J gene: TRBJ1-2; D gene: NA; V gene: TRBV5-1; CDR3 protein: CASSLDRPQGYGYTF; CDR3 DNA: TGCGCCAGCAGCCTAGACAGGCCCCAGGGCTATGGCTACACCTTC
clone size: NA; J gene: TRBJ2-7; D gene: TRBD1; V gene: TRBV6-1; CDR3 protein: CASSDRQGEQYF; CDR3 DNA: TGTGCCAGCAGTGACCGACAGGGCGAGCAGTACTTC
clone size: NA; J gene: TRBJ2-5; D gene: NA; V gene: TRBV7-8; CDR3 protein: CASSLVDRLGETQYF; CDR3 DNA: TGTGCCAGCAGCTTAGTGGACCGCCTGGGGGAGACCCAGTACTTC
clone size: NA; J gene: TRBJ2-7; D gene: TRBD2; V gene: TRBV7-9; CDR3 protein: CASSLGLAGYEQYF; CDR3 DNA: TGTGCCAGCAGCCTGGGACTAGCGGGCTACGAGCAGTACTTC
clone size: NA; J gene: TRBJ2-2; D gene: NA; V gene: TRBV5-1; CDR3 protein: CASSLLRGTGELFF; CDR3 DNA: TGCGCCAGCAGCTTGCTCAGGGGCACCGGGGAGCTGTTTTTT
clone size: NA; J gene: TRBJ2-7; D gene: TRBD2; V gene: TRBV2; CDR3 protein: CASSEMGLAGGLSEQYF; CDR3 DNA: TGTGCCAGCAGTGAAATGGGACTAGCGGGAGGACTCTCCGAGCAGTACTTC
clone size: NA; J gene: TRBJ2-1; D gene: NA; V gene: TRBV7-2; CDR3 protein: CASSYFGRDYNEQFF; CDR3 DNA: TGTGCCAGCAGTTACTTCGGCAGGGACTACAATGAGCAGTTCTTC
clone size: NA; J gene: TRBJ2-1; D gene: TRBD2; V gene: TRBV14; CDR3 protein: CASSQADIISGYLSAGGTNEQFF; CDR3 DNA: TGTGCCAGCAGCCAAGCAGACATAATTTCGGGGTATTTGTCAGCGGGAGGGACCAATGAGCAGTTCTTC
clone size: NA; J gene: TRBJ2-6; D gene: NA; V gene: TRBV5-4; CDR3 protein: CASSLGTSGANVLTF; CDR3 DNA: TGTGCCAGCAGCTTGGGAACCTCTGGGGCCAACGTCCTGACTTTC
clone size: NA; J gene: TRBJ1-5; D gene: NA; V gene: TRBV30; CDR3 protein: CAWSGGGIHNQPQHF; CDR3 DNA: TGTGCCTGGAGCGGTGGGGGGATCCACAATCAGCCCCAGCATTTT
clone size: NA; J gene: TRBJ2-5; D gene: TRBD1; V gene: TRBV29-1; CDR3 protein: CSQRQGGRETQYF; CDR3 DNA: TGCAGCCAGCGACAGGGTGGAAGGGAGACCCAGTACTTC
clone size: few; J gene: TRBJ1-5; D gene: NA; V gene: TRBV19; CDR3 protein: CASSEDSYDPQHF; CDR3 DNA: TGTGCCAGTAGCGAAGACAGTTATGATCCCCAGCATTTT
clone size: NA; J gene: TRBJ2-3; D gene: TRBD2; V gene: TRBV28; CDR3 protein: CASSLWTSGRGDTQYF; CDR3 DNA: TGTGCCAGCAGTTTATGGACTAGCGGGAGGGGGGATACGCAGTATTTT
clone size: NA; J gene: TRBJ2-7; D gene: NA; V gene: TRBV7-9; CDR3 protein: CASSLQEFEQYF; CDR3 DNA: TGTGCCAGCAGCCTACAGGAGTTCGAGCAGTACTTC
clone size: NA; J gene: TRBJ1-2; D gene: NA; V gene: TRBV4-3; CDR3 protein: CASSQEIGGPNYGYTF; CDR3 DNA: TGCGCCAGCAGCCAAGAGATTGGGGGTCCTAACTATGGCTACACCTTC
clone size: NA; J gene: TRBJ2-7; D gene: NA; V gene: TRBV2; CDR3 protein: CASTFGIEQYF; CDR3 DNA: TGTGCCAGCACGTTCGGGATCGAGCAGTACTTC
clone size: NA; J gene: TRBJ1-2; D gene: TRBD1; V gene: TRBV29-1; CDR3 protein: CSVSTGSYGYTF; CDR3 DNA: TGCAGCGTTTCGACAGGGAGCTATGGCTACACCTTC
clone size: NA; J gene: TRBJ1-3; D gene: NA; V gene: TRBV5-4; CDR3 protein: CASSLNRLGNTIYF; CDR3 DNA: TGTGCCAGCAGCTTGAACAGGCTAGGAAACACCATATATTTT